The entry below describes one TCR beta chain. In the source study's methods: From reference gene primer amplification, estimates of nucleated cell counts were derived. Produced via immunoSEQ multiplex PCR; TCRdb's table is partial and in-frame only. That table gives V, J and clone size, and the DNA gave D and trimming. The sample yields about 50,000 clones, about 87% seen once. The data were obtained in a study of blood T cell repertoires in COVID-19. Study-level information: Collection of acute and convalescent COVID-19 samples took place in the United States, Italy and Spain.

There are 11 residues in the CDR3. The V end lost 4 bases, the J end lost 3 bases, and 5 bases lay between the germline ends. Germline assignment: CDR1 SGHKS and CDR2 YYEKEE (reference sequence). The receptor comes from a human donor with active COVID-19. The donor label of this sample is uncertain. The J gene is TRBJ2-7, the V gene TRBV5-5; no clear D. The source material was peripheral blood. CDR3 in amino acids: CASSKSYEQYF. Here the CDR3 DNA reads TGTGCCAGCAGCAAGAGCTACGAGCAGTACTTC.